The clone carrying this T cell receptor beta chain was seen more than once but under ten times. The antigen remains unidentified. Authors of the study amplified TCR beta CDR3 regions from RNA transcripts. HTBI primers drove first-round RT-PCR of the TCR CDR3. MiXCR was run by TCRdb on the multiplex PCR reads, yielding one entry per CDR3 protein. The sample includes 370,000 or so distinct CDR3 sequences, about 14% of them seen just once. The V gene end was trimmed by 1 base and the J gene end by 5 bases; junction bases not matched to a gene: 17. CDR1 MNHEY and CDR2 SVGEGT come from the germline V gene. This CDR3 has 19 residues. Diagnosis rested on symptoms, serum thyroxine and TRAb, thyroid ultrasound, and orbital computed tomography. Around 10 ml fresh peripheral blood yielded the PBMCs. The record originates from a study of T cells in Graves' hyperthyroidism and ophthalmopathy. Study-wide findings and caveats: Ophthalmopathy, as predicted by the model, came a median 6.5 months after the prediction. Separation of ophthalmopathy from stable hyperthyroidism was achieved by a 13 V-J model.

This sequence was found in a man aged 30 to 45 with Graves' hyperthyroidism that later progressed to Graves' ophthalmopathy. The gene calls are TRBV6-2 or TRBV6-3 and TRBJ1-2; 9 bases match TRBD1. Sequenced sample: blood. CDR3 sequence: CASSYFISGTGRSIYGYTF. In nucleotides, the CDR3 is TGTGCCAGCAGTTACTTTATCTCCGGGACAGGGCGGTCGATTTATGGCTACACCTTC.